These 23 T cell receptor beta chains originate from one sample sequenced in a study of Tregs in tolerant kidney transplant recipients. Measured with immunoSEQ multiplex PCR; TCRdb has only the in-frame clones, and not every one. The sample has about 120,000 clones, roughly 92% seen once. Sequenced material: CD4+ T cells from blood. These receptors all stem from a human donor in good health.

This chain uses TRBV7-9 with TRBJ1-1, with D possibly TRBD1 on 5 matching bases. In germline, CDR1 is SEHNR, CDR2 FQNEAQ (reference sequence). V lost 5 bases, J lost 1 base, and 11 bases lay in between. The CDR3 is 14 residues long. CDR3 nucleotides: TGTGCCAGCAGCGCGTCGCAGGGGAACACTGAAGCTTTCTTT. It translates to CASSASQGNTEAFF. The full variable domain, with the rest looked up from reference TRBV7-9 and TRBJ1-1, is DTGVSQNPRHKITKRGQNVTFRCDPISEHNRLYWYRQTLGQGPEFLTYFQNEAQLEKSRLLSDRFSAERPKGSFSTLEIQRTEQGDSAMYLCASSASQGNTEAFFGQGTRLTVV.

A single count supports this clone. The chain has TRBV27 and TRBJ1-5; perhaps TRBD1 as D (6 bases). The CDR3 consists of 16 residues. The germline V gene has CDR1 MNHEY and CDR2 SMNVEV (reference sequence). Trimming cost V 1 base and J 1 base, with 11 bases left between them. CDR3 loop: CASSLWGRMSNQPQHF. DNA of the CDR3: TGTGCCAGCAGTTTATGGGGGCGCATGAGCAATCAGCCCCAGCATTTT.

This chain uses TRBV6-5 with TRBJ2-6, with D tentatively TRBD1 (5 bases). Trimming removed 7 bases at V and 0 bases at J, with 10 bases between. This CDR3 has 15 residues. Germline V lookup: CDR1 MNHEY, CDR2 SVGAGI. CDR3: CASKPRVSGANVLTF. DNA of the CDR3: TGTGCCAGCAAACCCAGGGTCTCTGGGGCCAACGTCCTGACTTTC.

The genes are TRBV7-3 and TRBJ2-3; 12 nucleotides line up with TRBD1. The germline CDR1 and CDR2 sequences are SGHTA and FQGTGA. V lost 1 base, J lost 6 bases, and 5 bases stayed unmatched. This CDR3 is 16 amino acids long. This CDR3 reads CASSLMGQGAADTQYF. Written as DNA, the CDR3 is TGTGCCAGCAGCTTAATGGGACAGGGGGCAGCCGATACGCAGTATTTT.

The rearrangement links TRBV5-5 to TRBJ2-3; D possibly corresponds to TRBD2 (6 bases). This CDR3 is built from 15 residues. Germline V lookup: CDR1 SGHKS, CDR2 YYEKEE (reference sequence). V was cut by 3 bases and J by 1 base, with 12 bases left in between. The CDR3 loop reads CASSWEAGRTDTQYF. CDR3 sequence (DNA): TGTGCCAGCAGCTGGGAGGCAGGGCGCACAGATACGCAGTATTTT.

The CDR3 coding sequence is TGTGCCAGCAGAGAACTCCGGGACAGGGGAGAAGCTTTCTTT. This gives the protein CASRELRDRGEAFF. The rearrangement links TRBV6-6 to TRBJ1-1, with 10 bases fitting TRBD1. This CDR3 contains 14 residues. The V gene's germline CDR1 is MNHNY and CDR2 SVGAGI (reference sequence). The trim removed 6 bases at V and 8 bases at J, leaving 9 bases unmatched.

A word on this clone: Other nucleotide sequences in the sample specify the same CDR3. The V and J genes are TRBV5-1 and TRBJ2-5; 15 bases match TRBD2. Germline-derived CDR1 and CDR2 are SGHRS and YFSETQ. The V segment lost 0 bases and the J segment 2 bases; nucleotides outside the gene matches: 2. The CDR3 is 17 residues long. CDR3 in DNA: TGCGCCAGCAGCTTGGCCGGGACTAGCGGGGGGCAAGAGACCCAGTACTTC. Translating gives CASSLAGTSGGQETQYF.

This rearrangement joins TRBV6-1 to TRBJ1-3; D not resolved. V lost 2 bases and J 0 bases, leaving 11 bases between the germline ends. This CDR3 contains 16 residues. Germline V lookup: CDR1 MNHNS, CDR2 SASEGT. The chain's CDR3 is CASSELGGLSGNTIYF. The DNA for the CDR3 is TGTGCCAGCAGTGAATTGGGCGGACTCTCTGGAAACACCATATATTTT.

The chain links TRBV19 to TRBJ1-5; no reliable D call. CDR1 and CDR2 (germline): LNHDA, SQIVND (reference sequence). The CDR3 contains 12 residues. Trimming removed 0 bases at V and 6 bases at J, with 3 bases between. The CDR3 loop is CASSIETQPQHF. The DNA of the CDR3 is TGTGCCAGTAGTATAGAGACTCAGCCCCAGCATTTT.

CDR3 sequence reads: CASRYTGAPGNEQYF. CDR3 bases: TGTGCCAGCAGATACACAGGGGCCCCAGGGAACGAGCAGTACTTC. The chain has TRBV2 and TRBJ2-7; TRBD1 matches 7 bases. With 6 bases clipped from V and 5 bases from J, the junction kept 13 bases outside the gene matches. Germline CDR1 and CDR2: SNHLY and FYNNEI. The CDR3 contains 15 residues.

The rearrangement uses TRBV6-5 and TRBJ2-2, with no clear D. CDR3 length: 13 amino acids. Between the trimmed V and J ends, which lost 6 bases and 1 base, there was a span of 6 bases. CDR1 is MNHEY and CDR2 is SVGAGI in the germline V gene. For the CDR3, the DNA is TGTGCCAGCAGGCCGTTGAACACCGGGGAGCTGTTTTTT. This codes for CASRPLNTGELFF.

The rearrangement links TRBV4-1 to TRBJ1-3; D might be TRBD1 (5 bases). Trimming pared 4 bases from V and 1 base from J, leaving 14 bases between. This CDR3 has 16 residues. The V gene's germline CDR1 is MGHRA and CDR2 YSYEKL. The CDR3 loop reads CASSLNSGGSGNTIYF. The CDR3, as DNA: TGCGCCAGCAGCCTTAACTCCGGGGGTTCTGGAAACACCATATATTTT.

This sequence joins TRBV7-6 and TRBJ2-5, with D perhaps assigned TRBD1 or TRBD2 (7 bases each). The CDR3 totals 15 residues. Per germline, CDR1 SGHVS and CDR2 FNYEAQ. V was shortened by 5 bases and J by 0 bases, with 13 bases between the two germline ends. CDR3 sequence: CASSAAGQYQETQYF. For the CDR3, the DNA is TGTGCCAGCAGCGCAGCGGGACAGTACCAAGAGACCCAGTACTTC.

The count of this clone is one. The chain has TRBV4-2 and TRBJ1-6; no clear D. Trimming stripped 4 bases from V and 5 bases from J, with 15 bases between. CDR3 size: 16 residues. Looked up from germline, CDR1 is LGHNA and CDR2 is YNFKEQ. The CDR3 nucleotides are TGTGCCAGCAGCCGAGACACCGGCTTCGATAATTCACCCCTCCACTTT. This codes for CASSRDTGFDNSPLHF.

The gene calls are TRBV19 and TRBJ2-7; no clear D. Per the germline V gene, CDR1 is LNHDA and CDR2 is SQIVND (reference sequence). The CDR3 spans 14 residues. Trimming left V 7 bases short and J 0 bases short, with 13 bases between. The DNA of the CDR3 is TGTGCCAGTAAGAAAGACCTTACCTCCTACGAGCAGTACTTC. Translating it yields CASKKDLTSYEQYF.

The chain is built from TRBV5-6 and TRBJ1-1; a possible D gene is TRBD1 (6 bases). Trimming took 4 bases from V and 5 from J, leaving 18 bases between them. CDR3 size: 15 residues. Germline CDR1 is SGHDT and CDR2 is YYEEEE. The CDR3 here is CASSQDPSRGTEAFF. CDR3 sequence (DNA): TGTGCCAGCAGCCAGGACCCCTCAAGGGGGACTGAAGCTTTCTTT. The complete variable domain, with remaining parts taken from reference TRBV5-6 and TRBJ1-1, reads DAGVTQSPTHLIKTRGQQVTLRCSPKSGHDTVSWYQQALGQGPQFIFQYYEEEERQRGNFPDRFSGHQFPNYSSELNVNALLLGDSALYLCASSQDPSRGTEAFFGQGTRLTVV.

This clone occurred a few times. The chain links TRBV5-6 to TRBJ1-6, with 8 bases identical to TRBD1. Germline loops: CDR1 SGHDT, CDR2 YYEEEE. CDR3 size: 14 residues. Trimming cost V 3 bases and J 8 bases; bases outside gene matches: 4. CDR3 DNA: TGTGCCAGCAGCTGGGGACAGGAACATTCACCCCTCCACTTT. It yields the protein CASSWGQEHSPLHF. The whole variable domain, filled in from reference TRBV5-6 and TRBJ1-6, reads DAGVTQSPTHLIKTRGQQVTLRCSPKSGHDTVSWYQQALGQGPQFIFQYYEEEERQRGNFPDRFSGHQFPNYSSELNVNALLLGDSALYLCASSWGQEHSPLHFGNGTRLTVT.

The chain carries TRBV18 and TRBJ1-1; D might be TRBD1 (6 bases). The CDR3 is made up of 16 amino acids. CDR1 KGHSH and CDR2 LQKENI come from the germline V gene. The V end was cut by 3 bases, the J end by 0 bases, with 14 bases between. CDR3 sequence (DNA): TGTGCCAGCTCACCCCCTTCTGGGGGCTTGAACACTGAAGCTTTCTTT. It is translated as CASSPPSGGLNTEAFF.

The chain uses TRBV15 and TRBJ2-7; D call uncertain. Germline V gene data show CDR1 as LNHNV and CDR2 as YYDKDF (reference sequence). Trimming removed 9 bases from V and 2 bases from J, with 11 bases in between. CDR3 length: 12 amino acids. CDR3 loop: CATARGAYEQYF. CDR3 DNA: TGTGCCACTGCTCGTGGGGCCTACGAGCAGTACTTC.

With regard to this clone: Other nucleotide sequences from this sample produce the same CDR3. The rearrangement joins TRBV6-5 to TRBJ2-5, with unresolved D. Between the trimmed V and J ends, which lost 0 bases and 1 base, there was a span of 6 bases. This CDR3 contains 14 residues. Per the germline V gene, CDR1 is MNHEY and CDR2 is SVGAGI. The CDR3 loop is CASSYSSSQETQYF. CDR3 DNA: TGTGCCAGCAGTTACTCTTCCAGCCAAGAGACCCAGTACTTC.

The CDR3 protein is CASSPRQNTEAFF. The DNA for the CDR3 is TGTGCCAGCAGCCCTCGACAGAACACTGAAGCTTTCTTT. The J gene is TRBJ1-1, the V gene TRBV7-9; D not resolved. The germline V gene encodes CDR1 SEHNR and CDR2 FQNEAQ (reference sequence). This CDR3 is 13 amino acids long. V shed 5 bases and J shed 1 base, with 8 bases lying between them. The full variable domain, rest sourced from reference TRBV7-9 and TRBJ1-1, is DTGVSQNPRHKITKRGQNVTFRCDPISEHNRLYWYRQTLGQGPEFLTYFQNEAQLEKSRLLSDRFSAERPKGSFSTLEIQRTEQGDSAMYLCASSPRQNTEAFFGQGTRLTVV.

This clone was observed a single time. This rearrangement joins TRBV10-3 to TRBJ2-3; 13 bases map to TRBD2. The CDR3 spans 20 residues. Germline V gene lookup returns CDR1 ENHRY and CDR2 SYGVKD. Trimming at V came to 7 bases and at J to 0 bases, leaving 16 bases not matched to a gene. The CDR3: CAIKAGAGTSGGASTDTQYF. DNA for the CDR3: TGTGCCATCAAGGCAGGTGCGGGTACTAGCGGGGGGGCCAGCACAGATACGCAGTATTTT.

This sequence joins TRBV11-3 and TRBJ2-5, with D possibly being TRBD1 or TRBD2 (6 bases each). The germline CDR1 and CDR2 sequences are SGHNT and YENEEA. The length of the CDR3 is 13 residues. The V gene lost 5 bases and the J gene lost 3 bases, with 10 bases spanning the gap. The CDR3 coding sequence is TGTGCCAGCAGCCAGAGGGGGGAAGAGACCCAGTACTTC. Its translation: CASSQRGEETQYF.